This TCR beta chain was identified in a study of CD8+CD57+ T cells in acquired aplastic anemia. Notes on this clonotype: Its antigen is as yet unknown.

Sequencing involved patients with CD8+CD57+ cell expansion previously shown by flow cytometry. The TCR beta profiling, which covered VDJ combination and CDR3 sequence, was carried out using genomic DNA as the template. TCRdb fed the reads into MiXCR, producing one record per CDR3 protein. The sample shows 310,000 or so distinct CDR3 sequences, under 60% of them seen only once. Study results and limitations: It was found that twenty-nine CD8+ CDR3 sequences were shared between patients and controls.

CDR1 and CDR2 (germline): SGHTS, YDEGEE. Trimming shortened V by 7 bases and J by 0 bases, and 8 bases separated the two germline ends. CDR3 size: 13 residues. Input material: sorted CD4+, CD8+, or CD8+CD57+ T cells (not recorded which) from PBMCs. The source is a human donor with aplastic anemia. The gene calls are TRBV5-8 and TRBJ1-5; D gene ambiguous. For the CDR3, the DNA is TGTGCCAGCGTGACTTTTAGCAATCAGCCCCAGCATTTT. Its protein is CASVTFSNQPQHF.